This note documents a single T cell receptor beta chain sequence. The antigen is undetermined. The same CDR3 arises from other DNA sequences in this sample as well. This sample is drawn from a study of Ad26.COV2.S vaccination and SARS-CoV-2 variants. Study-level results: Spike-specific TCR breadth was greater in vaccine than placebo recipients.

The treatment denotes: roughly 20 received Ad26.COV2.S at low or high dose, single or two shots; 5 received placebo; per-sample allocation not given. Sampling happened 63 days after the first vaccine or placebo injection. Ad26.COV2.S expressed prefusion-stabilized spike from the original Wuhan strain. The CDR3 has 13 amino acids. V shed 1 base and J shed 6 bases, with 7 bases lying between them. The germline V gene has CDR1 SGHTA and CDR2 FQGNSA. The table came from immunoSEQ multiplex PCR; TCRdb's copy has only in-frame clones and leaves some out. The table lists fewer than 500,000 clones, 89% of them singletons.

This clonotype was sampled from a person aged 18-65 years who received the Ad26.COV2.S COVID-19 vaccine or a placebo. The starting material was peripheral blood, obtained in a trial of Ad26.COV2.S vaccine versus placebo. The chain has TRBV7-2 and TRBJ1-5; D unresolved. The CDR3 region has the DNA TGTGCCAGCAGCTTAGTGGGAAGTCAGCCCCAGCATTTT. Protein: CASSLVGSQPQHF.